This record covers a single T cell receptor (beta chain). Other DNA sequences in the sample encode the same CDR3. Assay used: immunoSEQ multiplex PCR; TCRdb lists only in-frame clones, some missing. The sample includes approximately 250,000 clones, around 88% of them seen just once. This entry belongs to a study of blood T cell repertoires in COVID-19. Study context: COVID-19 samples collected from the United States, Italy and Spain covered acute and convalescent phases. T cells, B-cell-depleted T cells, or PBMCs provided the cDNA or gDNA that served as material.

Germline CDR1 is SNHLY and CDR2 is FYNNEI. This CDR3 region has 13 residues. The ends were cut back, 4 bases at V and 1 base at J, with 7 bases in the middle. This chain joins TRBV2 and TRBJ1-1, with D tentatively TRBD1 (6 bases). This TCR was recovered from a woman aged 80 or over with COVID-19, enrolled during active disease. Material for sequencing was peripheral blood. The CDR3 sequence: CASSGDTNTEAFF. The CDR3 region has the DNA TGTGCCAGCAGTGGGGACACGAACACTGAAGCTTTCTTT.